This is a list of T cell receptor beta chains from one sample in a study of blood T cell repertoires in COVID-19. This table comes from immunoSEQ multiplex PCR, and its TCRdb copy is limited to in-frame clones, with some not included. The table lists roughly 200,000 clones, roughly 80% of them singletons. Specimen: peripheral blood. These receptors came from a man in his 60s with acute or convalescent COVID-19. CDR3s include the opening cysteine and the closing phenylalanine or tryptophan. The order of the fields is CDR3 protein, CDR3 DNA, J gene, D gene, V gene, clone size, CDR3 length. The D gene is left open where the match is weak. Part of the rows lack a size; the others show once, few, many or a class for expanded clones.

CDR3aa: CASSQDGSSNEQYF
CDR3nt: TGTGCCAGCAGCCAAGACGGGTCAAGCAACGAGCAGTACTTC
j_gene: TRBJ2-7
d_gene: .
v_gene: TRBV4-2
abundance: once
len: 14

CDR3aa: CASTIRTANSPLHF
CDR3nt: TGTGCCAGTACCATACGTACAGCTAATTCACCCCTCCACTTT
j_gene: TRBJ1-6
d_gene: .
v_gene: TRBV19
abundance: .
len: 14

CDR3aa: CASSYQGGTSTDTQYF
CDR3nt: TGTGCCAGCAGTTACCAGGGCGGAACAAGCACAGATACGCAGTATTTT
j_gene: TRBJ2-3
d_gene: .
v_gene: TRBV6-5
abundance: .
len: 16

CDR3aa: CASSLPGTSGNNEQFF
CDR3nt: TGCGCCAGCAGCCTCCCCGGGACTAGCGGGAACAATGAGCAGTTCTTC
j_gene: TRBJ2-1
d_gene: TRBD2
v_gene: TRBV5-1
abundance: .
len: 16

CDR3aa: CASSYRDSEAFF
CDR3nt: TGTGCCAGCAGCTATAGGGACAGTGAAGCTTTCTTT
j_gene: TRBJ1-1
d_gene: TRBD1
v_gene: TRBV6-2/TRBV6-3
abundance: .
len: 12

CDR3aa: CSFVQGNTEAFF
CDR3nt: TGCAGCTTCGTTCAGGGCAACACTGAAGCTTTCTTT
j_gene: TRBJ1-1
d_gene: .
v_gene: TRBV29-1
abundance: .
len: 12

CDR3aa: CASSLFPRGVGANVLTF
CDR3nt: TGTGCCAGCAGCTTATTTCCCCGGGGTGTTGGGGCCAACGTCCTGACTTTC
j_gene: TRBJ2-6
d_gene: .
v_gene: TRBV11-2
abundance: .
len: 17

CDR3aa: CASSERTSGRGDTQYF
CDR3nt: TGTGCCAGCAGTGAGCGAACTAGCGGGAGGGGCGATACGCAGTATTTT
j_gene: TRBJ2-3
d_gene: TRBD2
v_gene: TRBV6-1
abundance: .
len: 16

CDR3aa: CASNGRRDTGELFF
CDR3nt: TGTGCCAGTAACGGCAGGCGGGACACCGGGGAGCTGTTTTTT
j_gene: TRBJ2-2
d_gene: .
v_gene: TRBV19
abundance: .
len: 14

CDR3aa: CASSLVPGQGSYNEQFF
CDR3nt: TGTGCCAGCAGCTTAGTTCCAGGACAAGGCTCCTACAATGAGCAGTTCTTC
j_gene: TRBJ2-1
d_gene: .
v_gene: TRBV11-2
abundance: .
len: 17

CDR3aa: CASSHRDRGNQETQYF
CDR3nt: TGCGCCAGCAGCCATCGGGACAGGGGTAACCAAGAGACCCAGTACTTC
j_gene: TRBJ2-5
d_gene: TRBD1
v_gene: TRBV5-1
abundance: once
len: 16

CDR3aa: CAISDGQGIGQPQHF
CDR3nt: TGTGCCATCAGTGACGGCCAGGGTATAGGTCAGCCCCAGCATTTT
j_gene: TRBJ1-5
d_gene: .
v_gene: TRBV10-3
abundance: .
len: 15

CDR3aa: CASSFSGTEAFF
CDR3nt: TGTGCCAGTAGTTTTTCGGGGACAGAAGCTTTCTTT
j_gene: TRBJ1-1
d_gene: .
v_gene: TRBV19
abundance: once
len: 12

CDR3aa: CASSYTGSIETQYF
CDR3nt: TGTGCCAGCAGTTACACGGGTAGCATAGAGACCCAGTACTTC
j_gene: TRBJ2-5
d_gene: .
v_gene: TRBV6-4
abundance: few
len: 14

CDR3aa: CASSSSSGSLGNEQFF
CDR3nt: TGCGCCAGCAGCTCTTCTAGCGGGAGTTTAGGGAATGAGCAGTTCTTC
j_gene: TRBJ2-1
d_gene: TRBD2
v_gene: TRBV5-1
abundance: .
len: 16

CDR3aa: CATSESGTSGVREETQYF
CDR3nt: TGTGCCACCAGTGAATCGGGGACTAGCGGGGTTCGGGAAGAGACCCAGTACTTC
j_gene: TRBJ2-5
d_gene: TRBD2
v_gene: TRBV24-1
abundance: .
len: 18